This section outlines one TCR beta chain sequence together with its context. What antigen it recognizes has not been identified. Per-nucleotide qualities are absent, and no much larger clonotype sits a single base away. The CDR3 measures 14 amino acids from cysteine to phenylalanine. The sequence is cut down to CDR3 DNA, 42 bases in frame from base 1. Sequences ENHRY (CDR1) and SYGVKD (CDR2) are obtained from the germline V gene. Trimming costs V 6 bases and J 2 bases, and their ends lie 11 bases apart. The data were obtained in a study of blood T cells in healthy people across ages (dated by TCRdb to 2015 to 2017). Regarding the complete study: In model experiments, roughly one uniquely barcoded TCR beta cDNA molecule per two T cells was captured by template switching. The study measured age-related changes in TCR beta repertoire diversity using deep sequencing normalized with unique cDNA molecular identifiers. Donors were grouped into four age groups: young (average 16 years), middle-aged (39), aged (about 60) and long-lived (just over 80). The study analyzed two additional independent replicas of 1 million unique cDNA reads from the same blood draw for two donors, one aged 18 to 30 and one aged 80 or older.

Systemically healthy Caucasian individuals from Russia, some 40 in total and aged roughly 6 to 90 years, were included as donors. Each donor gave approximately 10 milliliters of peripheral blood, collected into EDTA-treated Vacutainer tubes. Ficoll-Paque density-gradient centrifugation was used to isolate PBMCs, with at least 6 million per sample. Total RNA, at least 5 micrograms per sample, was extracted from PBMCs with Trizol reagent. Naive CD45RAhigh/CD27high T cell percentages were measured by flow cytometry on a PBMC aliquot from every donor. Summary of the overall study and its limitations: Because donor CMV infection status was unknown, age-related changes in expanded clonotypes were potentially confounded. Compared with the aged group, the long-lived group had more naive CD4+ T cells, fewer expanded clones and increased TCR diversity, suggesting age selection. Conclusive comparison of naive and antigen-experienced compartments was prevented by the profiling of bulk unsorted PBMCs. Observed TCR beta diversity per million T cells fell roughly linearly with age, and a significant reduction was already apparent by age around 40. Total diversity estimates from one million sequenced T cells were considered lower bounds and underestimates. There was a strong correlation between observed TCR beta diversity and the percentage of naive T cells measured by flow cytometry.

Receptor libraries were prepared by 5' RACE. The run used an Illumina HiSeq 2500. A second PCR of roughly 6 to 11 cycles was performed with a sample-barcoded 5' primer and a J-beta primer mix. Each TCR beta cDNA molecule received a unique molecular identifier from a template-switch 5' adaptor carrying 12 random nucleotides. Each sample yielded at least 3 million CDR3-containing paired-end reads. The Mint cDNA synthesis kit, primed by a TRBC-specific oligonucleotide, was used to synthesize first-strand cDNA from all RNA. Following uracil-DNA glycosylase treatment, a first 18-cycle PCR with universal primers M1SS and BC2_uni_R was performed on all cDNA. In the authors' own workflow: Normalization of each sample was performed by random selection of 1 million high-quality reads, each carrying a distinct molecular identifier. Reads with shared molecular identifiers were discarded instead of being binned into consensus sequences. MiTCR, with a Q25 quality threshold and the strictest error-elimination algorithm, was used for CDR3 identification, clonotype clustering and error correction. A nonparametric unseen species model with Euler transformation was used to estimate a lower bound on total TCR beta diversity. TCRdb reran the public reads through fastp at Q25 and MiXCR, keeping productive beta chains. Every distinct CDR3 protein forms one entry, paired with its most common genes and DNA. It is TCRdb's table, rather than the study itself, that gives the V and J calls and clone size. This sample gives approximately 780,000 distinct CDR3 sequences in total; 25% to 30% of them show up just once. The ten most abundant clones make up approximately 2.9% of the sample.

The same sample was also studied in work on T cells of mothers and their children. Taken from the second paper: Nine systemically healthy Caucasian individuals, comprising three mothers and their six children, were included as donors. cDNA synthesis consumed the entire amount of extracted RNA, loaded at approximately 1.6 ug RNA in each 15 ul reaction. In the second PCR, the M1S primer introduced both the sample barcodes and 2-4 random nucleotides. More than 9 million TCR beta CDR3 reads were obtained from each mother, and roughly 3.1 million reads were obtained from each child. Thymic selection shapes the output of TCR recombination in a similar way in related and unrelated pairs, and inherited differences have a minor effect. Normalized repertoire overlap was always slightly but never significantly higher in related than unrelated mother-child pairs. No persistent microchimeric T cell clones were found, with a detection sensitivity of around 100 clones per million clonotypes. In the study, deep NGS was used to compare the TCR beta repertoires of mothers and children, and features distinguishing related mother-child pairs from unrelated individuals were sought. Mothers averaged roughly 40 +/- 4 years of age and children averaged roughly 11 +/- 4 years. After adapter ligation was performed with NEBNext reagents, the libraries were sequenced on an Illumina HiSeq 2000 with 100+100 nt paired-end reads. To prevent cross-contamination, the mother and child libraries were prepared one month apart and sequenced in separate runs. Between roughly 500,000 and 2,000,000 distinct TCR beta clonotypes were identified per donor. Naive TCR beta clonotypes were estimated from low-frequency clonotypes matched to each donor's FACS-determined naive share, without sorting.

The sample taken for sequencing was blood. The receptor was derived from a boy younger than 18 in good health. The chain employs TRBV10-3 and TRBJ2-4; the D gene assignment is perhaps TRBD1 or TRBD2, with each matching 5 bases. The bases are TGTGCCATCAGCCAAGAGGGGACCAAAAACATTCAGTACTTC. This translates into CAISQEGTKNIQYF.